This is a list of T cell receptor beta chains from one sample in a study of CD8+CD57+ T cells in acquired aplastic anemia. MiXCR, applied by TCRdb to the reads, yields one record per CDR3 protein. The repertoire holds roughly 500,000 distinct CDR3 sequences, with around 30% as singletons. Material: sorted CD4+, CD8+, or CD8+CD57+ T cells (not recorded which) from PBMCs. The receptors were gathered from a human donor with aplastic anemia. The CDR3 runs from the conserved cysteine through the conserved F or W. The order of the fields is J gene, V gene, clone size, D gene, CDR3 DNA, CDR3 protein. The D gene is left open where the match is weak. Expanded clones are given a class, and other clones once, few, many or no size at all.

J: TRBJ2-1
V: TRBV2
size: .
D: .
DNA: TGTGCCAGCAGTCGCCTACAAGGCAATGAGCAGTTCTTC
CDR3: CASSRLQGNEQFF

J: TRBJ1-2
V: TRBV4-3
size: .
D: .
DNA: TGCGCCAGCAGCCAAGATAGACAGATTAACTATGGCTACACCTTC
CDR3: CASSQDRQINYGYTF

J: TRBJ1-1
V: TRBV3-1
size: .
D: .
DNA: TGTGCCAGCAGCCGGGACCTACTAGCAAAGGACGGAGCTTTCTTT
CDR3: CASSRDLLAKDGAFF

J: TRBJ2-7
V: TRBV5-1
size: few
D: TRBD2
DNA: TGCGCCAGCAGCTTCGGTCTAGCGGGAGCCCTCTACGAGCAGTACTTC
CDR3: CASSFGLAGALYEQYF

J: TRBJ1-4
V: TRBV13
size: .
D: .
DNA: TGTGCCAGCAGCGCCCTGTCAGGGGATGAAAAACTGTTTTTT
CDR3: CASSALSGDEKLFF

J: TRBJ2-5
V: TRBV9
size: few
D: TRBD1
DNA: TGTGCCAGCAGCCCATCGACCGGGACAGGGCTACAAGAGACCCAGTACTTC
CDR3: CASSPSTGTGLQETQYF

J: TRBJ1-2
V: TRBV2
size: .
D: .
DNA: TGTGCCAGCAGGGGGTGGAAAGGTACCGGTGGCTACACCTTC
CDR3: CASRGWKGTGGYTF

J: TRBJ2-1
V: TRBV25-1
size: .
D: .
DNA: TGTGCCAGCAGTCGACTCGGGACCTACAATGAGCAGTTCTTC
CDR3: CASSRLGTYNEQFF

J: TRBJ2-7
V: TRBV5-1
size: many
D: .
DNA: TGCGCCAGCAGCTTGGGCGGGACAGCATCCTACGAGCAGTACTTC
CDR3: CASSLGGTASYEQYF

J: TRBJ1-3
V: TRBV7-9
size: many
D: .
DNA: TGTGCCAGCAGCTTAGTACCTGGAAACACCATATATTTT
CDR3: CASSLVPGNTIYF

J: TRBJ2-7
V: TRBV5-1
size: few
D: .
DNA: TGCGCCAGCAGCTACAACCGGGACACCTCCTACGAGCAGTACTTC
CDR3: CASSYNRDTSYEQYF

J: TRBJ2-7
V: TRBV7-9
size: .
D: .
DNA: TGCGCCAGCAGCCAAGATACAGGCACCTACGAGCAGTACTTC
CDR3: CASSQDTGTYEQYF

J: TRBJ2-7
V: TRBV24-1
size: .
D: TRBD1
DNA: TGTGCCACCAGTGATTGGGGGTGGGACAGGGGGCTGTACGAGCAGTACTTC
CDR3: CATSDWGWDRGLYEQYF

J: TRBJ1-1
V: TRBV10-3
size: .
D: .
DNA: TGTGCCATCAGTTCCGACCTGAGCACTGAAGCTTTCTTT
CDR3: CAISSDLSTEAFF

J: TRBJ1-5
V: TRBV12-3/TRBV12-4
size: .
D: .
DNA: TGTGCCAGCAGCTATGGGGGAGGCAGCCAGCCCCAGCATTTT
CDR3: CASSYGGGSQPQHF

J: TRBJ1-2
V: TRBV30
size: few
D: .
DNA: TGTGCCTGGAGTGTACAAAGGAGGTATTCCATCGGCTACACCTTC
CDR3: CAWSVQRRYSIGYTF

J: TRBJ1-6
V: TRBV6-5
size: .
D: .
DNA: TGTGCCAGCAGTTGGACTCGGAGTAATTCACCCCTCCACTTT
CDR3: CASSWTRSNSPLHF

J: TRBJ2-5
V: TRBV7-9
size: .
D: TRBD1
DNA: TGTGCCAGCAGCTTGGTGAAGCCAGGGGGCGGAGAGACCCAGTACTTC
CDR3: CASSLVKPGGGETQYF

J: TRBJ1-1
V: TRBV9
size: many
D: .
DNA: TGTGCCAGCAGCGTAGACAGTTTGAACACTGAAGCTTTCTTT
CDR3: CASSVDSLNTEAFF

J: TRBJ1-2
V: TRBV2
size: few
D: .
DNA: TGTGCCAGCAGTGATGACTTGGCGGCAGATTCGGTCTACACCTTC
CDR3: CASSDDLAADSVYTF

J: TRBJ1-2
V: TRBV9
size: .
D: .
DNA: TGTGCCAGCAGCGTAGAGGGGCGGGGTGCTAACTATGGCTACACCTTC
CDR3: CASSVEGRGANYGYTF

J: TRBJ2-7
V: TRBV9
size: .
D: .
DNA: TGTGCCAGCAGCTTTGGACCCAGCTCCTACGAGCAGTACTTC
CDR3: CASSFGPSSYEQYF

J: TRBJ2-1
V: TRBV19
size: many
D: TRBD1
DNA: TGTGCCAGTAGTTCGACAGGGTCCTACAATGAGCAGTTCTTC
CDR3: CASSSTGSYNEQFF

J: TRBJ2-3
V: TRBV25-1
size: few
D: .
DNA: .
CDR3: CASSIYLCSLRGGRSGDTQYF

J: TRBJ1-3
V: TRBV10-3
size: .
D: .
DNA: TGTGCCAGCAGTCAAGGGGTCTCTGGAAACACCATATATTTT
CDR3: CASSQGVSGNTIYF

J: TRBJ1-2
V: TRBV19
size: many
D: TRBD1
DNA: TGTGCCAGTCGCTCCGACAGGGCCTCCCTCTATGGCTACACCTTC
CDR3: CASRSDRASLYGYTF

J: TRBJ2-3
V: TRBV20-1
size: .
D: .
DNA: TGCAGTGCTAGGACAGGTGTCGAGGGTACGCAGTATTTT
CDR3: CSARTGVEGTQYF

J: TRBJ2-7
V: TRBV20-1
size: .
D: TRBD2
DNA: TGCAGTGCTTCCCCGGGGAGCGGGGGGGTGTCAAGCCACGAGCAGTACTTC
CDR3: CSASPGSGGVSSHEQYF

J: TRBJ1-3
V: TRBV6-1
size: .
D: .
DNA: TGTGCCAGCAGACGTTTGAGTTCCCTCGGAAACACCATATATTTT
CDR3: CASRRLSSLGNTIYF

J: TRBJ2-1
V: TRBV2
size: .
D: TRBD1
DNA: TGTGCCAGCAGTGAAGCGCCTCCCGGGACAGGGCAGTTCTTC
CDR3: CASSEAPPGTGQFF

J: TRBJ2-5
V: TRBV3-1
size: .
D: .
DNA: TGTGCCAGCAGCCCTAATGGCGTGGAGACCCAGTACTTC
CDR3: CASSPNGVETQYF

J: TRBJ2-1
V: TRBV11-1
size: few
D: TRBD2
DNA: TGTGCCAGCAGCTTAAATAGCGGGGTTGAGCAGTTCTTC
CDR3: CASSLNSGVEQFF

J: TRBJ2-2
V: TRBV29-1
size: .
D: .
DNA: TGCAGCGTCCGGGGTCTGGTTATATCACTGGAGCTGTTTTTT
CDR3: CSVRGLVISLELFF

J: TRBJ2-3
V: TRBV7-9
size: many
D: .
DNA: TGTGCCAGCAGCTTAGGTGCTAGTCTCACAGATACGCAGTATTTT
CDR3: CASSLGASLTDTQYF

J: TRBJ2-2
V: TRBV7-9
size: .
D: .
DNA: TGTGCCAGCAGCAAAGGGAGAACGGACACCGGGGAGCTGTTTTTT
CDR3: CASSKGRTDTGELFF

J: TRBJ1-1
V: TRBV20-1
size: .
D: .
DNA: TGCAGTGCTAGAGGTCCTACGGGTATGAACACTGAAGCTTTCTTT
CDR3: CSARGPTGMNTEAFF

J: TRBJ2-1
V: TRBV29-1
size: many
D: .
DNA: TGCAGCGTTGAGCTGCCGTGGTCCTACAATGAGCAGTTCTTC
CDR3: CSVELPWSYNEQFF

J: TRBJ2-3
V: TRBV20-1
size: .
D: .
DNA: TGCAGTGCCAACCAGGGGGGCCCCACAGATACGCAGTATTTT
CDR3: CSANQGGPTDTQYF

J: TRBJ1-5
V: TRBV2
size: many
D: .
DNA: TGTGCCACCGATACCGGGCTCAATCAGCCCCAGCATTTT
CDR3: CATDTGLNQPQHF

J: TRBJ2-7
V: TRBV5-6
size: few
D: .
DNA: TGTGCCAGCAGCTTGGCCGGTAAGGGAGAAGACTACGAGCAGTACTTC
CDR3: CASSLAGKGEDYEQYF

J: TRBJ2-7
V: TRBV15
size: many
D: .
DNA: TGTGCCACGGCAGGGAGCTCCTACGAGCAGTACTTC
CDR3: CATAGSSYEQYF

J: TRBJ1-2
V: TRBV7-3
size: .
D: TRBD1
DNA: TGTGCCAGCAGCTTGACTGCCGAGGGGGCTGGCTACACCTTC
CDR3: CASSLTAEGAGYTF

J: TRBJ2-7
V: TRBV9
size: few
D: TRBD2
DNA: TGTGCCAGCAGCGTAGGACTAGCGGGAGCGGTCGAGCAGTACTTC
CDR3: CASSVGLAGAVEQYF

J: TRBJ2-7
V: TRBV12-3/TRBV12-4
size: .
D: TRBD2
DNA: TGTGCCAGCAGTTTTAAGGCGGGAGCCGAGCAGTACTTC
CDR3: CASSFKAGAEQYF

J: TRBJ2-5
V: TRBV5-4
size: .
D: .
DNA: TGTGCCAGCAGCTTGGATTTCCAAGAGACCCAGTACTTC
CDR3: CASSLDFQETQYF

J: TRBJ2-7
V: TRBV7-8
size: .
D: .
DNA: TGTGCCAGCAGCTTAGCGTGGACAGACTACGAGCAGTACTTC
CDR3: CASSLAWTDYEQYF

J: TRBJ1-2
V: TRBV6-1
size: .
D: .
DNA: TGTGCCAGCAGTCCCGACCAAATAGGACAGCCTTCTAACTATGGCTACACCTTC
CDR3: CASSPDQIGQPSNYGYTF

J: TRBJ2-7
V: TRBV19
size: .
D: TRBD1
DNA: TGTGCCTCGGACAGGGGAATCTACGAGCAGTACTTC
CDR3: CASDRGIYEQYF

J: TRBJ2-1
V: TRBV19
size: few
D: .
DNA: TGTGCCAGTAGAATGGCCGGGGGAGGAAATGAGCAGTTCTTC
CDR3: CASRMAGGGNEQFF

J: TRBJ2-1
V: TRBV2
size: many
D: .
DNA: TGTGCCAGCAGTGCGGGTCCTAAGGGTGAGCAGTTCTTC
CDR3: CASSAGPKGEQFF

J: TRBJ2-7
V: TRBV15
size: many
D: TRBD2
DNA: TGTGCCACCAGCAGTCTGGAACTAGCGGACGGTGAGCAGTACTTC
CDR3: CATSSLELADGEQYF

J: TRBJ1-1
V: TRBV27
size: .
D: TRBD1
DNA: TGTGCCAGCAGGCCTGGACAGGGGGCCTTGGGCACTGAAGCTCTCTTT
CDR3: CASRPGQGALGTEALF

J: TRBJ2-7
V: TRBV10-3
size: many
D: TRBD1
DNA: TGTGCCATCAGTGGGGGGACAGGACAAGAAGAGCAGTACTTC
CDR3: CAISGGTGQEEQYF

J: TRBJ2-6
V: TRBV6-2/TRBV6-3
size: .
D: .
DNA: TGTGCCATACAGCGCTCTGGGGCCAGCGTCCTGACTTTC
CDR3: CAIQRSGASVLTF

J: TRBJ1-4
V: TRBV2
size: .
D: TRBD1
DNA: TGTGCCAGCAGCGGACAGGTTAGAGGAAAACTGTTTTTT
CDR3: CASSGQVRGKLFF

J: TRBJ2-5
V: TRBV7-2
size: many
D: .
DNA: TGTGCCAGCAGCTTAGGGACAGGGAGGGGAGAGACCCAGTACTTC
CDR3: CASSLGTGRGETQYF